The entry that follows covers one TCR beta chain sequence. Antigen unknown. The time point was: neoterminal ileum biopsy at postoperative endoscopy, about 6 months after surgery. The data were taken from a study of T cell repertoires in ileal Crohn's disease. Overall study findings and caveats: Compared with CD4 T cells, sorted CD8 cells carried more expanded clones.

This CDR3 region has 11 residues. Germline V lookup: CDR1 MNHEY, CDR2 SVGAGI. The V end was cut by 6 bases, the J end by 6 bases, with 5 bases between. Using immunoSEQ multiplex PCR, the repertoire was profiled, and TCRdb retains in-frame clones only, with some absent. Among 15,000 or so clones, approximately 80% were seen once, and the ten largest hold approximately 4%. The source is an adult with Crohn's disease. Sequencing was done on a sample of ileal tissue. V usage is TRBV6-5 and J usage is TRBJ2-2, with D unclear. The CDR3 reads CASRWAGELFF. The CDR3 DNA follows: TGTGCCAGCAGGTGGGCCGGGGAGCTGTTTTTT.